A selection of T cell receptor beta chains follows, all from one sample in a study of molecular identifiers for immune sequencing clone quantification. Via MiXCR, TCRdb re-called the PCR reads, giving one row per CDR3 protein. Here the sample spans tens of thousands of distinct CDR3 sequences, roughly 25% being singletons. The sample was naive CD8+ T cells from blood, with Jurkat cell RNA spiked in. The receptors shown here come from a human donor in good health. Some libraries in this study had Jurkat cell RNA spiked in. The CDR3 runs from the conserved cysteine through the conserved F or W. The D gene is left open where the match is weak. Size tells how often a clone was seen (once, few, many) or the class of an expanded clone, and some rows leave it out.

TRBV28,many,TRBJ2-2,-,TGTGCCAGCAGTTTTGAGGACACCGGGGAGCTGTTTTTT,CASSFEDTGELFF
TRBV7-2,many,TRBJ1-1,-,TGTGCCTGTCGCGGGTCTAACACTGAAGCTTTCTTT,CACRGSNTEAFF
TRBV29-1,many,TRBJ2-3,TRBD2,TGCAGCGTTGAACTCTGGCGGGAGGGCAATACGCAGTATTTT,CSVELWREGNTQYF
TRBV2,many,TRBJ2-3,-,TGTGCCCGCGGGACAGAGACAGATACGCAGTATTTT,CARGTETDTQYF
TRBV4-3,once,TRBJ2-2,TRBD2,TGCGCCAGCAGCCAAGGGGCTAGCGGGGTGGCCGGGGAGCTGTTTTTT,CASSQGASGVAGELFF
TRBV6-5,many,TRBJ2-2,TRBD2,TGTGCCAGCAACAAAGGACTAGCGACGAACACCGGGGAGCTGTTTTTT,CASNKGLATNTGELFF
TRBV27,few,TRBJ2-7,-,TGTGCCAGCAGTTTAATGGCCACTCACGAGCAGTACTTC,CASSLMATHEQYF
TRBV11-3,few,TRBJ2-7,-,TGTGCCAGCAGCTCCCGGGTCAATCCCTACGAGCAGTACTTC,CASSSRVNPYEQYF
TRBV4-3,few,TRBJ1-1,TRBD1,TGCGCCAGCAGCCAGGGGGACAGAATGAACACTGAAGCTTTCTTT,CASSQGDRMNTEAFF
TRBV7-6,many,TRBJ1-3,-,TGTGCCAGCAGCATGGACCGGTCCTCTGGAAACACCATATATTTT,CASSMDRSSGNTIYF
TRBV27,-,TRBJ2-7,-,TGTGCCAGCAGCATTCGCGGGCACACCTACGAGCAGTACTTC,CASSIRGHTYEQYF
TRBV2,few,TRBJ1-1,TRBD1,TGTGCCAGCAGGCACGGACAGGGAGCAATTGAAGCTTTCTTT,CASRHGQGAIEAFF
TRBV6-5,many,TRBJ2-7,-,TGTGCCAGCAGTTATCAGGGTTACGAGCAGTACTTC,CASSYQGYEQYF
TRBV7-6,many,TRBJ2-3,TRBD2,TGTGCCAGCAGCTTTGGACTAGCGGGAGCTAGCACAGATACGCAGTATTTT,CASSFGLAGASTDTQYF
TRBV29-1,many,TRBJ2-6,-,TGCAGCGTCGCCTTCTCTGGGGCCAACGTCCTGACTTTC,CSVAFSGANVLTF
TRBV29-1,-,TRBJ2-1,-,TGCAGCGCTGAAGGTTACAGCTCCTACAATGAGCAGTTCTTC,CSAEGYSSYNEQFF
TRBV3-1,-,TRBJ2-3,-,TGTGCCAGCAGCCAAGATGGTATGCGGGGCCCTCTGTCGACGCAGTATTTT,CASSQDGMRGPLSTQYF
TRBV30,-,TRBJ2-2,TRBD1,TGTGCCTGGACGGACAGGGACACCGGGGAGCTGTTTTTT,CAWTDRDTGELFF
TRBV9,few,TRBJ2-7,-,TGTGCCAGCAGTGCAGCAGGGGGGGGTTCGGAGCAGTACTTC,CASSAAGGGSEQYF
TRBV12-3/TRBV12-4,many,TRBJ2-1,TRBD2,TGTGCCAGCAGTTTAGCGGCGGGAGGGCCAGATGAGCAGTTCTTC,CASSLAAGGPDEQFF
TRBV20-1,few,TRBJ2-1,-,TGCAGTGCTAGAGATCAAGCGGAGCAGTTCTTC,CSARDQAEQFF
TRBV11-1,-,TRBJ1-1,-,TGTGCCAGCAGCTTAACAGAAGACCGGTTCGAAGCTTTCTTT,CASSLTEDRFEAFF
TRBV9,-,TRBJ2-3,TRBD2,TGTGCCAGCGCCGGGGGAGGGATGGCAGGTACGCAGTATTTT,CASAGGGMAGTQYF
TRBV5-5,many,TRBJ2-5,-,TGTGCCAGCAGCCGCTGGAACAGGGATGCCCAAGAGACCCAGTACTTC,CASSRWNRDAQETQYF
TRBV27,-,TRBJ1-4,-,TGTGCCAGCACCCCAGGGACGTTCGGGGAAAAACTGTTTTTT,CASTPGTFGEKLFF
TRBV20-1,-,TRBJ1-4,TRBD1,TGCAGTGCTAGATCCTACGACAGGGTGGAGGAAAAACTGTTTTTT,CSARSYDRVEEKLFF
TRBV13,-,TRBJ1-6,TRBD1,TGTGCCAGCAGCCCCCGGGACAGGAGTAATTCACCCCTCCACTTT,CASSPRDRSNSPLHF